This T cell receptor (beta chain) was sequenced in a study of blood T cell repertoires in COVID-19. At the level of the study: From the United States, Italy and Spain came samples of acute and convalescent COVID-19.

This clone was counted ten times or more. Assay: immunoSEQ multiplex PCR; the TCRdb copy retains only in-frame clones and omits some. The repertoire includes 65,000 to 90,000 clones, around 79% of them detected once, and more than 20% sits in the top ten. Germline-derived CDR1 and CDR2 are MGHRA and YSYEKL. The V end was cut by 4 bases, the J end by 2 bases, with 11 bases between. CDR3 length: 14 residues. The sample consisted of peripheral blood. The TCR sequence derives from a man between 60 and 75 years old with active or convalescent COVID-19. The chain links TRBV4-1 to TRBJ1-1; tentatively, D is TRBD1 (5 bases). The CDR3 reads CASSRLQENTEAFF. The DNA for the CDR3 is TGCGCCAGCAGCCGGTTACAGGAAAACACTGAAGCTTTCTTT.